Sequencing of this T cell receptor (beta chain) was carried out in a study of cytomegalovirus exposure and HLA in healthy donors. Across the study: From about 180 million T cells, an earlier analysis saw approximately 120 million unique TCR beta sequences.

Trimming shortened V by 0 bases and J by 2 bases, and 7 bases separated the two germline ends. The CDR3 is 14 residues long. Germline loops: CDR1 LNHDA, CDR2 SQIVND (reference sequence). General study findings and limits: Immune exposure information available was restricted to CMV serostatus. TCR beta sequences numbering under 20,000 were associated with HLA alleles at 0.05 false discovery rate in a later analysis.

This clone showed up just a few times. Its antigen is still unknown. Use of 60 Vbeta and 13 Jbeta primers characterized the PCR. The method was immunoSEQ multiplex PCR; TCRdb's version includes in-frame clones alone and lacks a portion of them. The data contain 150,000 to 200,000 clones, around 75% of them singletons. This chain joins TRBV19 and TRBJ1-2; no clear D gene. The sequencing sample was made of PBMCs. The receptor was isolated from a woman under 40 in good health and CMV-seronegative. The CDR3 nucleotides read TGTGCCAGTAGTATAGAGGCGGAAAACTATGGCTACACCTTC. This sequence encodes CASSIEAENYGYTF.